A single sample gave rise to the 25 T cell receptor beta chains below, sequenced in a study of T cell changes during pregnancy in multiple sclerosis (dated by TCRdb to the late 2010s). Libraries came from the immunoSEQ multiplex PCR assay. TCRdb took this table from immuneACCESS and kept in-frame rearrangements with V and J called. Such tables lack part of the clones; where checked against another copy, unresolved V genes explain under half of the gap, and the rest is unexplained. This sample gives over 45,000 clones in total; about nine tenths of them show up just once. Around 0.4% of the sample lies in the top ten. The sample was CD4+ T cells from peripheral blood mononuclear cells, taken in the third trimester of pregnancy. The receptors come from a female donor with multiple sclerosis, enrolled in a pregnancy study.

This rearrangement joins TRBV28 to TRBJ1-1; D possibly corresponds to TRBD1 (5 bases). The length of the CDR3 is 16 residues. The V and J ends lost 3 bases and 6 bases respectively, with 20 bases between them. Germline V gives CDR1 MDHEN, CDR2 SYDVKM. CDR3 in amino acids: CASSFFSGTSGSEAFF. The DNA of the CDR3 is TGTGCCAGCAGTTTTTTCTCCGGGACTTCGGGGTCTGAAGCTTTCTTT.

This clone appeared a single time. The chain employs TRBV9 and TRBJ2-3, with a possible D match to TRBD2 (7 bases). Germline V gene data show CDR1 as SGDLS and CDR2 as YYNGEE. This CDR3 region has 13 residues. Trimming cost V 4 bases and J 7 bases, with 13 bases left between them. The CDR3 DNA is TGTGCCAGCAGCCACCGGGGGGCCAATACGCAGTATTTT. The encoded protein is CASSHRGANTQYF.

V and J are TRBV29-1 and TRBJ1-2; no definite D call. Germline V lookup: CDR1 SQVTM, CDR2 ANQGSEA. Trimming left V 2 bases short and J 2 bases short, with 9 bases between. This CDR3 is built from 13 residues. The CDR3 reads CSVERRGNYGYTF. The CDR3 DNA reads TGCAGCGTTGAACGCCGGGGAAACTATGGCTACACCTTC.

This clone has just a few counts. The CDR3 sequence is CAISEWESGNTIYF. The CDR3 region has the DNA TGTGCCATCAGTGAATGGGAGTCTGGAAACACCATATATTTT. The chain is built from TRBV10-3 and TRBJ1-3; D remains ambiguous. V dropped 3 bases and J dropped 1 base, with 7 bases sitting between them. Germline loops: CDR1 ENHRY, CDR2 SYGVKD. This CDR3 region has 14 residues.

This chain uses TRBV6-1 with TRBJ2-3, with D unclear. The CDR3 sequence is 13 residues long. Trimming removed 3 bases from V and 4 bases from J, with 8 bases in between. The germline gives CDR1 MNHNS, CDR2 SASEGT. CDR3 nucleotide sequence: TGTGCCAGCAGTGACCAGTTCCCAGATACGCAGTATTTT. Translating it yields CASSDQFPDTQYF.

The chain combines TRBV7-7 with TRBJ2-1; D is unclear. Looked up from germline, CDR1 is SSHAT and CDR2 is FNYEAQ (reference sequence). V lost 3 bases to trimming and J lost 0 bases, with 12 bases between them. The length of the CDR3 is 16 residues. In DNA form, the CDR3 reads TGTGCCAGCAGCTTTCCTGGCACCTCCTCCTACAATGAGCAGTTCTTC. Translating it yields CASSFPGTSSYNEQFF.

This clone is a singleton in its sample. V usage is TRBV10-2 and J usage is TRBJ1-1, with D perhaps TRBD1 (6 bases). Germline CDR1 reads WSHSY; CDR2 reads SAAADI. This CDR3 is built from 14 residues. V lost 8 bases and J 6 bases, leaving 19 bases between the germline ends. The CDR3 DNA reads as TGCGCCAGCTGGGTACGGGACACCGGGGCTGAAGCTTTCTTT. Translating gives CASWVRDTGAEAFF.

The V and J genes are TRBV28 and TRBJ2-7; 11 bases are a match to TRBD1. Germline V gene data show CDR1 as MDHEN and CDR2 as SYDVKM. The ends lost 0 bases at V and 3 bases at J; junction bases unmatched: 1. This CDR3 is built from 15 residues. The CDR3 DNA follows: TGTGCCAGCAGTTTATGGGACAGGGGGCACTACGAGCAGTACTTC. As protein: CASSLWDRGHYEQYF.

This chain uses TRBV4-3 with TRBJ1-6, with 7 bases identical to TRBD1. The CDR3 covers 17 residues. V shed 0 bases, J shed 9 bases, and the junction held 11 bases outside the gene matches. CDR1 is LGHNA, CDR2 YSLEER, per germline. The CDR3 region has the DNA TGCGCCAGCAGCCAAGACCCCCCGACAGGGTACGGTTCACCCCTCCACTTT. It codes for CASSQDPPTGYGSPLHF.

V gene TRBV19 combines with J gene TRBJ2-3; 11 bases are a match to TRBD2. Germline V gene sequence: CDR1 LNHDA, CDR2 SQIVND (reference sequence). The V segment lost 7 bases and the J segment 1 base; nucleotides outside the gene matches: 4. The length of the CDR3 is 15 residues. CDR3 loop: CASMPTSGGTDTQYF. The DNA of the CDR3 is TGTGCCAGTATGCCGACTAGCGGGGGCACAGATACGCAGTATTTT.

The chain combines TRBV29-1 with TRBJ2-1; 9 bases are a match to TRBD2. The CDR3 totals 14 residues. After removal of 4 bases from V and 10 bases from J, the junction contained 11 bases not matched to a gene. Per the germline V gene, CDR1 is SQVTM and CDR2 is ANQGSEA. The CDR3 protein is CSVGLAGGPGEQFF. As DNA, the CDR3 is TGCAGCGTTGGTCTTGCGGGAGGGCCGGGGGAGCAGTTCTTC.

V gene TRBV5-1 combines with J gene TRBJ2-1; D might be TRBD2 (5 bases). Between the trimmed V and J ends, which lost 0 bases and 0 bases, there was a span of 19 bases. Germline V lookup: CDR1 SGHRS, CDR2 YFSETQ. The CDR3 has 19 amino acids. For the CDR3, the DNA is TGCGCCAGCAGCTTGGCCCTTTCGATAGCGTCCAGCTCCTACAATGAGCAGTTCTTC. Translating gives CASSLALSIASSSYNEQFF.

The chain links TRBV6-1 to TRBJ1-2, with 8 bases lining up with TRBD1. Germline lookup yields CDR1 MNHNS and CDR2 SASEGT. The CDR3 is 16 residues long. Trimming cost V 1 base and J 8 bases; bases outside gene matches: 12. Written as DNA, the CDR3 is TGTGCCAGCAGTGAAGTATGGAGAGGGACAGGCCAGGGCTACACCTTC. It specifies CASSEVWRGTGQGYTF.

This sequence joins TRBV4-1 and TRBJ1-6, with a weak D call TRBD1 (5 bases). The CDR3 is 15 residues long. The germline V gene has CDR1 MGHRA and CDR2 YSYEKL. Deletions cut 0 bases from V and 6 bases from J, with 9 bases between. The CDR3 protein is CASSQEQAINSPLHF. As DNA, the CDR3 is TGCGCCAGCAGCCAAGAACAGGCTATTAATTCACCCCTCCACTTT.

J is TRBJ2-3 and V is TRBV5-6, with a weak D call TRBD1 (6 bases). Germline V gene data show CDR1 as SGHDT and CDR2 as YYEEEE. CDR3 size: 15 residues. Trimming took off 4 bases at V and 8 bases at J, with 20 bases between the two ends. The CDR3 region is CASSRATSEGGTQYF. In DNA form, the CDR3 reads TGTGCCAGCAGCCGGGCTACTAGTGAAGGGGGTACGCAGTATTTT.

The rearrangement joins TRBV7-6 to TRBJ2-7; the D gene is possibly TRBD2 (5 bases). Between the trimmed V and J ends, which lost 5 bases and 0 bases, there was a span of 20 bases. CDR3 length: 17 amino acids. Germline V lookup: CDR1 SGHVS, CDR2 FNYEAQ. DNA of the CDR3: TGTGCCAGCAGCGACACCTCATGGGGTCGGGGCTCCTACGAGCAGTACTTC. This translates into CASSDTSWGRGSYEQYF.

V and J are TRBV11-2 and TRBJ1-1; no definite D call. From germline, CDR1 is SGHAT and CDR2 FQNNGV. The ends were cut back, 2 bases at V and 3 bases at J, with 7 bases in the middle. The CDR3 has 13 residues. The CDR3 region has the DNA TGTGCCAGCAGCTTAACCGAGGACACTGAAGCTTTCTTT. Protein: CASSLTEDTEAFF.

V gene TRBV6-1 combines with J gene TRBJ1-2; 12 bases fit TRBD1. V was pared by 5 bases and J by 8 bases, with 6 bases of the junction left unmatched. Germline lookup yields CDR1 MNHNS and CDR2 SASEGT. The CDR3 has 14 residues. CDR3 residues: CASSPGQGAGGYTF. The CDR3 DNA follows: TGTGCCAGCAGTCCGGGACAGGGGGCAGGAGGCTACACCTTC.

The rearrangement links TRBV6-6 to TRBJ2-7; 8 bases align to TRBD1. The V segment lost 2 bases and the J segment 5 bases; nucleotides outside the gene matches: 8. The CDR3 totals 15 residues. CDR1 and CDR2 from the germline V gene are MNHNY and SVGAGI (reference sequence). This CDR3 reads CASSYPGQGEDEQYF. CDR3 DNA sequence: TGTGCCAGCAGTTACCCCGGACAGGGTGAGGACGAGCAGTACTTC.

The rearrangement joins TRBV2 to TRBJ2-2, with 7 bases fitting TRBD1. The V and J ends lost 6 bases and 3 bases, in that order; junction bases with no gene match: 10. The CDR3 runs to 16 residues. In germline, CDR1 is SNHLY, CDR2 FYNNEI. CDR3 DNA sequence: TGTGCCAGCAGCGTGACAGGGACGGGTTACACCGGGGAGCTGTTTTTT. Its protein product is CASSVTGTGYTGELFF.

The chain has TRBV5-4 and TRBJ2-5; D not certain. This CDR3 is built from 14 residues. Deletions cut 4 bases from V and 1 base from J, with 11 bases between. Germline V gene sequence: CDR1 SGHNT, CDR2 YYREEE (reference sequence). The CDR3 DNA sequence: TGTGCCAGCAGCCCTAGAGGCTTCCAAGAGACCCAGTACTTC. It codes for CASSPRGFQETQYF. Supplemented by reference TRBV5-4 and TRBJ2-5, the full variable domain reads ETGVTQSPTHLIKTRGQQVTLRCSSQSGHNTVSWYQQALGQGPQFIFQYYREEENGRGNFPPRFSGLQFPNYSSELNVNALELDDSALYLCASSPRGFQETQYFGPGTRLLVL.

This sequence joins TRBV19 and TRBJ2-1, with D perhaps matching TRBD2 (5 bases). CDR3 length: 12 amino acids. Germline CDR1 and CDR2: LNHDA and SQIVND (reference sequence). V lost 3 bases to trimming and J lost 9 bases, with 9 bases between them. CDR3 coding DNA: TGTGCCAGTAGTATTCAAGGAGGTGAGCAGTTCTTC. Encoded protein: CASSIQGGEQFF.

V and J are TRBV19 and TRBJ1-5; no clear D. V dropped 3 bases and J dropped 1 base, with 16 bases sitting between them. This CDR3 spans 17 amino acids. Germline CDR1 and CDR2: LNHDA and SQIVND (reference sequence). The CDR3 DNA is TGTGCCAGTAGTATCTTTGAGACTAGAAGGAGCAATCAGCCCCAGCATTTT. Translation: CASSIFETRRSNQPQHF.

The chain carries TRBV29-1 and TRBJ1-4; 7 bases align to TRBD1. This CDR3 is 14 amino acids long. J was trimmed by 7 bases and V by 6 bases; bases with no gene match: 11. CDR1 and CDR2 (germline): SQVTM, ANQGSEA. The CDR3: CSVTIRGQGEKLFF. CDR3 DNA sequence: TGCAGCGTGACCATTAGGGGGCAAGGTGAAAAACTGTTTTTT.

This clone appeared once. The chain couples TRBV19 to TRBJ2-7, with TRBD1 identical over 8 bases. This CDR3 has 14 amino acids. The germline CDR1 and CDR2 sequences are LNHDA and SQIVND (reference sequence). V gave up 7 bases and J gave up 6 bases; unmatched junction bases: 11. The CDR3 loop is CASKQGQGAREQYF. The CDR3 DNA reads TGTGCCAGTAAACAGGGGCAGGGGGCCCGCGAGCAGTACTTC.